This TCR beta chain is from a study of cytomegalovirus exposure and HLA in healthy donors. Study outcomes and limitations: Near-uniform donor sequencing depth was presumed by presence/absence analyses.

About this clone: Its antigen is unidentified.

The PCR had 60 Vbeta and 13 Jbeta primers. Sequencing used immunoSEQ multiplex PCR; TCRdb keeps in-frame clones, though not all of them. The table includes about 31,000 clones, around nine tenths detected once. It was healthy bone marrow donors who served as donors. The germline V and J ends were trimmed by 2 bases and 0 bases, with 17 bases remaining between them. The CDR3 runs to 17 residues. Germline-derived CDR1 and CDR2 are MDHEN and SYDVKM. This sequence was found in a boy aged 10-17 years in good health and CMV-seronegative. This chain links TRBV28 with TRBJ2-7; weak D call: TRBD1 (6 bases). What was sequenced was PBMCs. The CDR3 DNA is TGTGCCAGCAGTTTACCGACCCTTACCAGGGGCTCCTACGAGCAGTACTTC. Encoded protein: CASSLPTLTRGSYEQYF.